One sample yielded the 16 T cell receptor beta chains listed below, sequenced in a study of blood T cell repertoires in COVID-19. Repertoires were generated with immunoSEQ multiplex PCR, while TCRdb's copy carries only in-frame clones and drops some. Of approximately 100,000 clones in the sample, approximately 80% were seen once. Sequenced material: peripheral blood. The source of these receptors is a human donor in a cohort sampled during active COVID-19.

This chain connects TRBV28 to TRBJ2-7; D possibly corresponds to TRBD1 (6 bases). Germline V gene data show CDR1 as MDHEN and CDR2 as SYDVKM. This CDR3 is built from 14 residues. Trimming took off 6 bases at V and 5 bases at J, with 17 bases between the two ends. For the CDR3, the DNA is TGTGCCAGCAGCGCCGACAGGCTTCTCGACGAGCAGTACTTC. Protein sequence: CASSADRLLDEQYF.

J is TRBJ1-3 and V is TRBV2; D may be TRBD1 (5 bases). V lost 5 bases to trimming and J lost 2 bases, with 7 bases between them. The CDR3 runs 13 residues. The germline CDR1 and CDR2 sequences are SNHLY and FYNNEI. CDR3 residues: CASSPGPGNTIYF. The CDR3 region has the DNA TGTGCCAGCAGTCCAGGGCCTGGAAACACCATATATTTT.

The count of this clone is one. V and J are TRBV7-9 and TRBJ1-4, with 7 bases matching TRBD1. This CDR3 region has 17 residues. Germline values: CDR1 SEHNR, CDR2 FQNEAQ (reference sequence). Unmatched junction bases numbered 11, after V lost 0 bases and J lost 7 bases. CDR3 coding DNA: TGTGCCAGCAGCTTAGCGAGAGGACAGCCAGGGGGTGAAAAACTGTTTTTT. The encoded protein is CASSLARGQPGGEKLFF.

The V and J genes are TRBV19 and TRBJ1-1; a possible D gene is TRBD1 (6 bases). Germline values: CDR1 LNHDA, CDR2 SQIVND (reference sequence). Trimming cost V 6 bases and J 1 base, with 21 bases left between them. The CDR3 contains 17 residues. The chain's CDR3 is CASSPTGTSGWNTEAFF. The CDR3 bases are TGTGCCAGTAGCCCGACCGGGACATCGGGGTGGAACACTGAAGCTTTCTTT.

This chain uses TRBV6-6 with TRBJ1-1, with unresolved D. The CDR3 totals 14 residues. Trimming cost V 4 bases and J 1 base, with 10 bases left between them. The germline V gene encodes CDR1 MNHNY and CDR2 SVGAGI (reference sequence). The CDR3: CASSSGGSNTEAFF. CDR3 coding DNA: TGTGCCAGCAGTTCCGGAGGGTCGAACACTGAAGCTTTCTTT.

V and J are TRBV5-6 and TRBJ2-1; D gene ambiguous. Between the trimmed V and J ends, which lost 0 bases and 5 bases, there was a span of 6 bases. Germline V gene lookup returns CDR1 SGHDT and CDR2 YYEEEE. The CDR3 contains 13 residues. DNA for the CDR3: TGTGCCAGCAGCTTGGTTGAGGACAATGAGCAGTTCTTC. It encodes CASSLVEDNEQFF.

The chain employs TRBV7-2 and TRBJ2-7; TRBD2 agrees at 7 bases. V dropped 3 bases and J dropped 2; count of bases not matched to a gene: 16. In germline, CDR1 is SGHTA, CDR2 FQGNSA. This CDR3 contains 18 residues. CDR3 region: CASSFLGGARIRTYEQYF. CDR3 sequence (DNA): TGTGCCAGCAGCTTTTTGGGAGGGGCTAGGATTCGGACCTACGAGCAGTACTTC.

The CDR3 is CASSRDRMTDTQYF. The CDR3 nucleotides read TGTGCCAGCAGCCGGGACAGAATGACAGATACGCAGTATTTT. The chain couples TRBV11-2 to TRBJ2-3; 7 bases match TRBD1. V lost 5 bases and J lost 3; bases outside the gene matches: 5. The CDR3 extends over 14 amino acids. Germline V lookup: CDR1 SGHAT, CDR2 FQNNGV.

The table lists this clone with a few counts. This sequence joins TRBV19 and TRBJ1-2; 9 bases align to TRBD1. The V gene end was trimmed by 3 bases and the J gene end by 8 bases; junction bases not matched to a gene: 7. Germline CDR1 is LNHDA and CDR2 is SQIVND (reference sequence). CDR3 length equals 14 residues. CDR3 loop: CASSISGQGTGYTF. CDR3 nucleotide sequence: TGTGCCAGTAGTATCAGCGGACAGGGGACAGGCTACACCTTC.

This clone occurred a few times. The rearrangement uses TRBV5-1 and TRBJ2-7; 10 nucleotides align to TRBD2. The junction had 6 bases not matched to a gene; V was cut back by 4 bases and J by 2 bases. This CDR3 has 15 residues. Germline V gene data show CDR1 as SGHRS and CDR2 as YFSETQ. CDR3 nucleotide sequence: TGCGCCAGCAGCCTGAAGCGGGGGGGAGCCTACGAGCAGTACTTC. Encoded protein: CASSLKRGGAYEQYF.

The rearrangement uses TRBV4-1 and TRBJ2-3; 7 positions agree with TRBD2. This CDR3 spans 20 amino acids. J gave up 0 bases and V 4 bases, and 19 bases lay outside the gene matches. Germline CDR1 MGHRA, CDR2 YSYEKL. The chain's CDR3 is CASSLRVKGGWDSSTDTQYF. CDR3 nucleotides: TGCGCCAGCAGCCTTAGAGTTAAGGGAGGGTGGGACTCTAGCACAGATACGCAGTATTTT.

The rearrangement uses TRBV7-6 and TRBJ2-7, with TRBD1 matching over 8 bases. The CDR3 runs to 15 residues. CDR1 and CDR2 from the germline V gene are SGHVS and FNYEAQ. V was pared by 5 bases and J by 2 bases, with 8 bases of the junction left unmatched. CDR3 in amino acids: CASSIGQGGPYEQYF. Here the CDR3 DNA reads TGTGCCAGCAGCATAGGACAGGGTGGACCCTACGAGCAGTACTTC.

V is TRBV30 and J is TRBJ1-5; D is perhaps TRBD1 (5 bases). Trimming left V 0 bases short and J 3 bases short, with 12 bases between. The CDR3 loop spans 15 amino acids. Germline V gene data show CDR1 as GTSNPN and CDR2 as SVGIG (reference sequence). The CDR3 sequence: CAWSVTGPINQPQHF. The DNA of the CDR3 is TGTGCCTGGAGTGTAACAGGCCCAATCAATCAGCCCCAGCATTTT.

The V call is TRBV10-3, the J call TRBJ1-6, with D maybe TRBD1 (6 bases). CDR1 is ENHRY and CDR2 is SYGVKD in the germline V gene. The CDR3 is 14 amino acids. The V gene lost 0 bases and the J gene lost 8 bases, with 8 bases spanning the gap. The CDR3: CAISESTGDSPLHF. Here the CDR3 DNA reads TGTGCCATCAGTGAGTCGACAGGAGATTCACCCCTCCACTTT.

The CDR3 DNA reads as TGTGCCAGCGGGACTAGCGGCTACAATGAGCAGTTCTTC. This translates into CASGTSGYNEQFF. The chain carries TRBV6-5 and TRBJ2-1, with 11 bases fitting TRBD2. The germline V gene has CDR1 MNHEY and CDR2 SVGAGI. V gave up 8 bases and J gave up 3 bases; unmatched junction bases: 0. The CDR3 extends over 13 amino acids.

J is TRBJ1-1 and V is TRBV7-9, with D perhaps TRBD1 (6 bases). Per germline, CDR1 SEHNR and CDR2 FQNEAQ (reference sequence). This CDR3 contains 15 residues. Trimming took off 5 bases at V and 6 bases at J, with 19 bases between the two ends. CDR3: CASSPPTGLEAEAFF. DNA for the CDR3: TGTGCCAGCAGCCCACCGACAGGTCTTGAGGCTGAAGCTTTCTTT. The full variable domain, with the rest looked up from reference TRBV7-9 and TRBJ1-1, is DTGVSQNPRHKITKRGQNVTFRCDPISEHNRLYWYRQTLGQGPEFLTYFQNEAQLEKSRLLSDRFSAERPKGSFSTLEIQRTEQGDSAMYLCASSPPTGLEAEAFFGQGTRLTVV.